This T cell receptor (beta chain) originates from a study of control samples from healthy donors and cancer patients. V was pared by 4 bases and J by 1 base, with 4 bases of the junction left unmatched. CDR1 is MNHNS and CDR2 is SASEGT in the germline V gene. This CDR3 is 17 amino acids long. The assay was immunoSEQ multiplex PCR, and TCRdb's table has in-frame clones only and misses some. The sample includes tens of thousands of clones, around 95% of them seen just once. The genes are TRBV6-1 and TRBJ2-2; 12 positions agree with TRBD2. The specimen was blood. The TCR was taken from a man aged 25 to 40 in good health. The CDR3 loop is CASSALAGGWNTGELFF. The DNA of the CDR3 is TGTGCCAGCAGTGCACTAGCGGGAGGTTGGAACACCGGGGAGCTGTTTTTT.